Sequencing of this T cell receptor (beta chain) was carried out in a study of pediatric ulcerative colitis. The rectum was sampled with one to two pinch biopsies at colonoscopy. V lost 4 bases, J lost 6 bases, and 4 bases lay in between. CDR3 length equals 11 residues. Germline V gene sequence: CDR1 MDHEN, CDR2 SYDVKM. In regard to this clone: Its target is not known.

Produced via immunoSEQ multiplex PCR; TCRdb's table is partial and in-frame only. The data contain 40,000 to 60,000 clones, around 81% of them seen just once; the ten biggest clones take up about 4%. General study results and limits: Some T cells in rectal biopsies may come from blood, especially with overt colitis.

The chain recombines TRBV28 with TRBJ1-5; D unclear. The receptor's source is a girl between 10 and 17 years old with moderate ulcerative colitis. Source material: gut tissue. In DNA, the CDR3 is TGTGCCAGCAGTTCTGCTCAGCCCCAGCATTTT. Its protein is CASSSAQPQHF.